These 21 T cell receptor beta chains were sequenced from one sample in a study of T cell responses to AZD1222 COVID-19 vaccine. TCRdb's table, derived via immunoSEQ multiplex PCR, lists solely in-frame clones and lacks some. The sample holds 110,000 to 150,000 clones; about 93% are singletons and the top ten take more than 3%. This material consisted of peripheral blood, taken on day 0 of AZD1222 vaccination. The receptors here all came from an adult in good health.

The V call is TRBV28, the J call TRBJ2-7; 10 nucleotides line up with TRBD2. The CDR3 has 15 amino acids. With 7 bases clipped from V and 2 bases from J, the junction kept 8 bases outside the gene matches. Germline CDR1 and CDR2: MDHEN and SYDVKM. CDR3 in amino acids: CASTIGGLAAYEQYF. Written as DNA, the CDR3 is TGTGCCAGCACTATCGGTGGACTAGCGGCCTACGAGCAGTACTTC.

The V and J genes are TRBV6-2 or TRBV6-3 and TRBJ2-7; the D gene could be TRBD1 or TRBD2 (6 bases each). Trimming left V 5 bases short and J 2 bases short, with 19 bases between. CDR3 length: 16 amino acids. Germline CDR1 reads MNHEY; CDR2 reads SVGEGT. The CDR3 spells CASSTKGGASPYEQYF. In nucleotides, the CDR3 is TGTGCCAGCAGTACCAAGGGGGGCGCGTCCCCCTACGAGCAGTACTTC.

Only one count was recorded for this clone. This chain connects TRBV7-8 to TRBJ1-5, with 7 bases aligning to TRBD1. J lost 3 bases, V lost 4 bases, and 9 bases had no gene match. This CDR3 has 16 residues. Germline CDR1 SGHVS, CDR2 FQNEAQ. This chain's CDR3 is CASSWLTTGINQPQHF. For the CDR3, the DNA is TGTGCCAGCAGCTGGCTCACGACAGGGATCAATCAGCCCCAGCATTTT.

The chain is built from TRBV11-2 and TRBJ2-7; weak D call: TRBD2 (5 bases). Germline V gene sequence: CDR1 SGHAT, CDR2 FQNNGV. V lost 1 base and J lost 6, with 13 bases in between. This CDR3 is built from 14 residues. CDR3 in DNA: TGTGCCAGCAGCTTAGTAAGGGAGCGTCTCGAGCAGTACTTC. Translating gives CASSLVRERLEQYF.

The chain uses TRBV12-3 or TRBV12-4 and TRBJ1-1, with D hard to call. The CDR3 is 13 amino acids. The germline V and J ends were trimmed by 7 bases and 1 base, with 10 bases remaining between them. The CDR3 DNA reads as TGTGCCAGCATGAGGTTCCAGAACACTGAAGCTTTCTTT. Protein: CASMRFQNTEAFF.

CDR3 bases: TGTGCCAGCAGTCCAGCACACGGGAGGGAGTCCTACGAGCAGTACTTC. Translation: CASSPAHGRESYEQYF. This sequence joins TRBV6-6 and TRBJ2-7, with TRBD2 matching 8 bases. CDR1 MNHNY and CDR2 SVGAGI come from the germline V gene (reference sequence). The CDR3 extends over 16 amino acids. The junction had 10 bases not matched to a gene; V was cut back by 5 bases and J by 1 base.

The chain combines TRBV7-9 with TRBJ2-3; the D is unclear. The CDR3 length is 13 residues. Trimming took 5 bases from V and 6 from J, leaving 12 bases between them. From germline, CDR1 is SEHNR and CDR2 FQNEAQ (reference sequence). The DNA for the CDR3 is TGTGCCAGCAGCCACCCGCCCCTGGATACGCAGTATTTT. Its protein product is CASSHPPLDTQYF.

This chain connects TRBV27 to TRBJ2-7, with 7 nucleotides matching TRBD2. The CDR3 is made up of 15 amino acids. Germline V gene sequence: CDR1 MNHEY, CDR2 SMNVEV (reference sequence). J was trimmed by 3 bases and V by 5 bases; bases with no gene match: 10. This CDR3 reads CASSTDRDYSYEQYF. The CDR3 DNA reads TGTGCCAGCAGTACGGACCGGGACTACAGCTACGAGCAGTACTTC.

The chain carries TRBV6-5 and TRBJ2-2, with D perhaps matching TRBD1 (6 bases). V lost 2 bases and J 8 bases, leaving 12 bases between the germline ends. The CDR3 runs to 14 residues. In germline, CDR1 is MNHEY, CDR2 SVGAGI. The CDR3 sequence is CASSYRKGEGELFF. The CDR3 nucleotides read TGTGCCAGCAGTTACAGAAAGGGGGAAGGGGAGCTGTTTTTT.

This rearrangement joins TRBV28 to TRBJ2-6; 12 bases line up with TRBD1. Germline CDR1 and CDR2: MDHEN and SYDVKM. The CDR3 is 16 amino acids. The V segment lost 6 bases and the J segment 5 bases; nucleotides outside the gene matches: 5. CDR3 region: CASRPGTGGWANVLTF. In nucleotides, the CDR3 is TGTGCCAGCAGGCCCGGGACAGGGGGCTGGGCCAACGTCCTGACTTTC.

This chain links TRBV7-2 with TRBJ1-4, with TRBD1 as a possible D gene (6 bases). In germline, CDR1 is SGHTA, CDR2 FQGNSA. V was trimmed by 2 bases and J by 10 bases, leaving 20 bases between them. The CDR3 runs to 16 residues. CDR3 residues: CASSLRKTGRYGKLFF. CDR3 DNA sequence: TGTGCCAGCAGCTTACGCAAGACAGGCCGGTACGGAAAACTGTTTTTT.

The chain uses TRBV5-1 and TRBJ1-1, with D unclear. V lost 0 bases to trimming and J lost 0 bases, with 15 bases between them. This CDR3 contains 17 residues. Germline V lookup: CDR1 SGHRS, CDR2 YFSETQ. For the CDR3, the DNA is TGCGCCAGCAGCTTGGCCGGGAGGGCTTTAATGAACACTGAAGCTTTCTTT. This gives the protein CASSLAGRALMNTEAFF. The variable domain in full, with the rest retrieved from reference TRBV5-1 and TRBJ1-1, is KAGVTQTPRYLIKTRGQQVTLSCSPISGHRSVSWYQQTPGQGLQFLFEYFSETQRNKGNFPGRFSGRQFSNSRSEMNVSTLELGDSALYLCASSLAGRALMNTEAFFGQGTRLTVV.

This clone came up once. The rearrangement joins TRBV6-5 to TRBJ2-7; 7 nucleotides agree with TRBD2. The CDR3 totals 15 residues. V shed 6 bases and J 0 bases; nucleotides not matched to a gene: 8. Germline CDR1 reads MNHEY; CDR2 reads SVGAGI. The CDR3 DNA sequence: TGTGCCAGCAGGGTTGCGGGAGACTCCTCCTACGAGCAGTACTTC. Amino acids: CASRVAGDSSYEQYF.

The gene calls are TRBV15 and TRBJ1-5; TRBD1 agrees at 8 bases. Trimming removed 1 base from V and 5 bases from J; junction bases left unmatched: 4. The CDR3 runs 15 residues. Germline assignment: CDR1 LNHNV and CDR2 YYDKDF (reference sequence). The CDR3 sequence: CATSRVLDRDQPQHF. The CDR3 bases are TGTGCCACCAGCAGAGTCTTGGACAGGGATCAGCCCCAGCATTTT. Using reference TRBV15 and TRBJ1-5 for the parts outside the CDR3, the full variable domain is DAMVIQNPRYQVTQFGKPVTLSCSQTLNHNVMYWYQQKSSQAPKLLFHYYDKDFNNEADTPDNFQSRRPNTSFCFLDIRSPGLGDTAMYLCATSRVLDRDQPQHFGDGTRLSIL.

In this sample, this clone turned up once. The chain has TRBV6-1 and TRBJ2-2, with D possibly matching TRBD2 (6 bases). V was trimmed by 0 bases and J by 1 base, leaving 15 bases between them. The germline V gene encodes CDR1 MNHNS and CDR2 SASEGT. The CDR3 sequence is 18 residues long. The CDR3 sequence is CASSEALPGRGNTGELFF. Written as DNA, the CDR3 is TGTGCCAGCAGTGAAGCGCTTCCGGGGCGGGGGAACACCGGGGAGCTGTTTTTT.

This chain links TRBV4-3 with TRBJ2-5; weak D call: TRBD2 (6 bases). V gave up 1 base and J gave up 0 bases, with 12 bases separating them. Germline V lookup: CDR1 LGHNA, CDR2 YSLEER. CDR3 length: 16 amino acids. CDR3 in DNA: TGCGCCAGCAGCCAAGGACTAGGAGAATACCAAGAGACCCAGTACTTC. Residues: CASSQGLGEYQETQYF.

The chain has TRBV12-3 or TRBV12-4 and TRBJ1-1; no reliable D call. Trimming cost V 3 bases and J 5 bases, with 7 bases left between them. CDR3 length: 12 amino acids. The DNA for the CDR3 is TGTGCCAGCAGTTTTTCAATGACTGAAGCTTTCTTT. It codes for CASSFSMTEAFF.

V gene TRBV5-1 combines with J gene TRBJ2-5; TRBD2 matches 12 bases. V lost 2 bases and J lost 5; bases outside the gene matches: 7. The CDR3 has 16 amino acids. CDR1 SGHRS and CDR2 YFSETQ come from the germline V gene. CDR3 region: CASSFLLAGGGETQYF. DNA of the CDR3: TGCGCCAGCAGCTTCCTACTAGCGGGAGGTGGCGAGACCCAGTACTTC.

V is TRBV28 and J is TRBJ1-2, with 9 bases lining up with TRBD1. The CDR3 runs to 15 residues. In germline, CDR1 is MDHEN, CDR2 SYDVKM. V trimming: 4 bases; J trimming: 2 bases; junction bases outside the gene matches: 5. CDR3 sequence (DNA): TGTGCCAGCAGTTCCCCGGGACAGGGAAACTATGGCTACACCTTC. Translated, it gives CASSSPGQGNYGYTF.

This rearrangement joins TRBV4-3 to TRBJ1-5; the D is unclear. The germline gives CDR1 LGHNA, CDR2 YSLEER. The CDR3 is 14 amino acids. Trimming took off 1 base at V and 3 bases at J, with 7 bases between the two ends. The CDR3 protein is CASSQGFNNQPQHF. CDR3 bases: TGCGCCAGCAGCCAAGGCTTCAACAATCAGCCCCAGCATTTT.

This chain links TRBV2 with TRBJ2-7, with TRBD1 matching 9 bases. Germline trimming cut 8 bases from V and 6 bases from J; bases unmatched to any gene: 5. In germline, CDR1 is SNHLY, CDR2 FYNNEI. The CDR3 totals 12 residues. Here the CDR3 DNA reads TGTGCCAGCCTCGGGACAGGGCCCGAGCAGTACTTC. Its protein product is CASLGTGPEQYF.